These 30 T cell receptor beta chains were sequenced from one sample in a study of OX40 agonist ivuxolimab in advanced cancers. Produced via immunoSEQ multiplex PCR; TCRdb's table is partial and in-frame only. The table shows tens of thousands of clones, with roughly 91% occurring only once. The sample in question was CD4+ or CD8+ T cells sorted from blood, obtained in a trial of the OX40 agonist ivuxolimab. The receptors originated from an adult with an advanced solid tumor such as melanoma, head and neck, liver or kidney cancer.

CDR3 nucleotide sequence: TGTGCCAGCAGCCACCAGGCAGGGGCACAGCCCCAGCATTTT. Its protein is CASSHQAGAQPQHF. V is TRBV6-5 and J is TRBJ1-5, with D tentatively TRBD1 (6 bases). This CDR3 is 14 amino acids long. Between the trimmed V and J ends, which lost 6 bases and 7 bases, there was a span of 16 bases. From germline, CDR1 is MNHEY and CDR2 SVGAGI.

J is TRBJ2-3 and V is TRBV7-3, with TRBD1 identical over 8 bases. V lost 2 bases and J lost 4; bases outside the gene matches: 5. The CDR3 length is 15 residues. Per the germline V gene, CDR1 is SGHTA and CDR2 is FQGTGA. The CDR3 region is CASSLQTGVADTQYF. CDR3 bases: TGTGCCAGCAGCTTACAGACAGGGGTGGCAGATACGCAGTATTTT. Full variable domain (rest looked up from reference TRBV7-3 and TRBJ2-3): GAGVSQTPSNKVTEKGKYVELRCDPISGHTALYWYRQSLGQGPEFLIYFQGTGAADDSGLPNDRFFAVRPEGSVSTLKIQRTERGDSAVYLCASSLQTGVADTQYFGPGTRLTVL.

The rearrangement uses TRBV15 and TRBJ1-1; tentatively, D is TRBD1 (6 bases). Between the trimmed V and J ends, which lost 5 bases and 11 bases, there was a span of 18 bases. Germline V CDR1 and CDR2: LNHNV, YYDKDF (reference sequence). The CDR3 covers 13 residues. The DNA of the CDR3 is TGTGCCACCAGCTTTTCAGGGGAGGTGAAGGCTTTCTTT. It encodes CATSFSGEVKAFF. Looking up the rest from reference TRBV15 and TRBJ1-1 gives the full variable domain: DAMVIQNPRYQVTQFGKPVTLSCSQTLNHNVMYWYQQKSSQAPKLLFHYYDKDFNNEADTPDNFQSRRPNTSFCFLDIRSPGLGDTAMYLCATSFSGEVKAFFGQGTRLTVV.

The CDR3 spells CASSGPGQGWETQYF. The DNA for the CDR3 is TGCGCCAGCAGTGGGCCGGGACAGGGTTGGGAGACCCAGTACTTC. V gene TRBV10-2 combines with J gene TRBJ2-5; 9 nucleotides line up with TRBD1. Germline values: CDR1 WSHSY, CDR2 SAAADI. The CDR3 sequence is 15 residues long. The V and J ends lost 4 bases and 5 bases, in that order; junction bases with no gene match: 8.

The J gene is TRBJ1-6, the V gene TRBV14; the match to TRBD1 covers 7 bases. Germline CDR1 and CDR2: SGHDN and FVKESK. J was trimmed by 2 bases and V by 3 bases; bases with no gene match: 13. The CDR3 covers 19 residues. The CDR3 DNA reads as TGTGCCAGCAGCCAGGATCCAACGTCAGGGGGACCCTATAATTCACCCCTCCACTTT. Translated, it gives CASSQDPTSGGPYNSPLHF.

This clone was seen a handful of times. The CDR3 DNA reads TGTGCCAGCAGCTACGAGGTTGGAAACACTGAAGCTTTCTTT. Its protein is CASSYEVGNTEAFF. This chain links TRBV2 with TRBJ1-1; D is undetermined. Trimming took off 6 bases at V and 2 bases at J, with 13 bases between the two ends. The germline gives CDR1 SNHLY, CDR2 FYNNEI. This CDR3 is 14 amino acids long.

This clone has a single count. The V call is TRBV27, the J call TRBJ1-6, with 7 bases aligning to TRBD1. The CDR3 loop spans 15 amino acids. V gave up 5 bases and J gave up 9 bases; unmatched junction bases: 10. CDR1 MNHEY and CDR2 SMNVEV come from the germline V gene (reference sequence). DNA of the CDR3: TGTGCCAGCAGTGGAGGTGACAGGGTTACTTCACCCCTCCACTTT. Amino acids: CASSGGDRVTSPLHF.

The V gene is TRBV5-1, the J gene TRBJ2-3; 8 positions match TRBD2. The ends lost 4 bases at V and 6 bases at J; junction bases unmatched: 4. Germline V CDR1 and CDR2: SGHRS, YFSETQ. This CDR3 is built from 13 residues. The CDR3 DNA reads TGCGCCAGCAGCCGGGGGGGAGCGGATACGCAGTATTTT. This sequence encodes CASSRGGADTQYF.

The chain links TRBV7-9 to TRBJ2-1; D unresolved. The germline V gene has CDR1 SEHNR and CDR2 FQNEAQ (reference sequence). The CDR3 length is 13 residues. The V gene lost 7 bases and the J gene lost 5 bases, with 12 bases spanning the gap. The chain's CDR3 is CASTENTDNEQFF. The CDR3, as DNA: TGTGCCAGCACCGAGAACACCGACAATGAGCAGTTCTTC.

The CDR3 here is CASSRDHYEQYF. As DNA, the CDR3 is TGTGCCAGTAGTAGGGACCACTACGAGCAGTACTTC. The chain combines TRBV19 with TRBJ2-7; the D gene could be TRBD1 or TRBD2 (5 bases each). This CDR3 spans 12 amino acids. CDR1 and CDR2 from the germline V gene are LNHDA and SQIVND (reference sequence). The germline V and J ends were trimmed by 4 bases and 3 bases, with 7 bases remaining between them.

The chain employs TRBV11-2 and TRBJ1-2; 8 nucleotides agree with TRBD1. V was clipped by 4 bases and J by 6 bases; unmatched bases: 13. This CDR3 spans 16 amino acids. The germline V gene encodes CDR1 SGHAT and CDR2 FQNNGV. The CDR3 DNA reads TGTGCCAGCAGCTCTACCCAGGACAGGGTAATCAATGGCTACACCTTC. Protein: CASSSTQDRVINGYTF.

The chain recombines TRBV5-1 with TRBJ2-7; D is tentatively TRBD1 or TRBD2 (5 bases each). Per the germline V gene, CDR1 is SGHRS and CDR2 is YFSETQ. V gave up 2 bases and J gave up 7 bases, with 19 bases separating them. The CDR3 is 15 amino acids. The CDR3 coding sequence is TGCGCCAGCAGCTTAACCGGGACGCTTATCCGGGAGCAGTACTTC. It encodes CASSLTGTLIREQYF.

This sequence joins TRBV6-1 and TRBJ2-5, with 11 nucleotides matching TRBD2. Looked up from germline, CDR1 is MNHNS and CDR2 is SASEGT. The junction had 10 bases not matched to a gene; V was cut back by 1 base and J by 9 bases. The CDR3 length is 16 residues. The CDR3 loop is CASSEGLAGGPYAQYF. The CDR3 DNA sequence: TGTGCCAGCAGTGAAGGGCTAGCGGGGGGCCCTTATGCCCAGTACTTC.

The chain has TRBV19 and TRBJ1-5, with 7 bases identical to TRBD1. The CDR3 loop spans 15 amino acids. The V segment lost 8 bases and the J segment 1 base; nucleotides outside the gene matches: 8. From germline, CDR1 is LNHDA and CDR2 SQIVND (reference sequence). CDR3 sequence (DNA): TGTGCCAGTGGGGGACAGTTTTTGAGCAATCAGCCCCAGCATTTT. The encoded protein is CASGGQFLSNQPQHF.

The chain couples TRBV2 to TRBJ2-2; D unclear. Trimming left V 4 bases short and J 4 bases short, with 4 bases between. CDR1 and CDR2 from the germline V gene are SNHLY and FYNNEI. The CDR3 spans 12 residues. Here the CDR3 DNA reads TGTGCCAGCAGTGGGGTCACCGGGGAGCTGTTTTTT. The encoded protein is CASSGVTGELFF.

The V and J genes are TRBV18 and TRBJ1-1, with D unclear. The V gene's germline CDR1 is KGHSH and CDR2 LQKENI. V dropped 3 bases and J dropped 4 bases, with 12 bases sitting between them. CDR3 size: 14 residues. Here the CDR3 DNA reads TGTGCCAGCTCACCCAGGCTGGACGGCACTGAAGCTTTCTTT. It translates to CASSPRLDGTEAFF.

V usage is TRBV6-5 and J usage is TRBJ2-5; 9 nucleotides line up with TRBD1. The ends lost 8 bases at V and 1 base at J; junction bases unmatched: 2. The CDR3 length is 13 residues. Germline lookup yields CDR1 MNHEY and CDR2 SVGAGI. DNA of the CDR3: TGTGCCAGCGGACAGGGGTTCCAAGAGACCCAGTACTTC. Its protein is CASGQGFQETQYF.

This chain uses TRBV5-1 with TRBJ1-1; D remains unclear. The germline gives CDR1 SGHRS, CDR2 YFSETQ. This CDR3 contains 14 residues. Trimming took off 0 bases at V and 0 bases at J, with 6 bases between the two ends. The CDR3 nucleotides are TGCGCCAGCAGCTTGGAGGTCATGAACACTGAAGCTTTCTTT. It encodes CASSLEVMNTEAFF.

As to this clone: Other DNA sequences in this sample translate to the same CDR3. The gene calls are TRBV7-8 and TRBJ1-2, with 7 bases identical to TRBD1. Germline lookup yields CDR1 SGHVS and CDR2 FQNEAQ. This CDR3 region has 15 residues. J lost 0 bases, V lost 9 bases, and 10 bases had no gene match. Here the CDR3 reads CASSPDRITNYGYTF. In DNA form, the CDR3 reads TGTGCCAGTAGCCCGGACAGGATTACTAACTATGGCTACACCTTC.

This chain joins TRBV6-6 and TRBJ1-2; TRBD1 is a possible D gene (5 bases). The CDR3 has 11 amino acids. V shed 8 bases and J shed 5 bases, with 9 bases lying between them. The germline CDR1 and CDR2 sequences are MNHNY and SVGAGI (reference sequence). The CDR3 coding sequence is TGTGCCAGCGGGGCAGGGTATGGCTACACCTTC. Translating gives CASGAGYGYTF.

This sequence joins TRBV6-5 and TRBJ1-2; D unclear. Trimming stripped 5 bases from V and 8 bases from J, with 15 bases between. From germline, CDR1 is MNHEY and CDR2 SVGAGI. This CDR3 contains 13 residues. The CDR3 loop is CASSGPPRRGYTF. DNA of the CDR3: TGTGCCAGCAGTGGTCCCCCCCGCCGGGGCTACACCTTC.

This chain connects TRBV28 to TRBJ1-5; the match to TRBD1 covers 11 bases. J was trimmed by 6 bases and V by 4 bases; bases with no gene match: 5. Germline CDR1 and CDR2: MDHEN and SYDVKM. The CDR3 is 15 residues long. The CDR3 protein is CASSSGTGGSQPQHF. CDR3 coding DNA: TGTGCCAGCAGTTCAGGGACAGGGGGGAGTCAGCCCCAGCATTTT.

This clone has just one count. The chain has TRBV18 and TRBJ1-5; D might be TRBD1 (6 bases). Germline V gene data show CDR1 as KGHSH and CDR2 as LQKENI. With 4 bases removed from V and 5 bases from J, the gap between germline ends came to 9 bases. The length of the CDR3 is 13 residues. The CDR3 loop is CASSRDTYQPQHF. DNA of the CDR3: TGTGCCAGCTCACGGGACACTTATCAGCCCCAGCATTTT.

This sequence joins TRBV28 and TRBJ2-2; tentative D call: TRBD1 (6 bases). The V end lost 5 bases, the J end lost 4 bases, and 14 bases lay between the germline ends. Germline values: CDR1 MDHEN, CDR2 SYDVKM. This CDR3 contains 15 residues. For the CDR3, the DNA is TGTGCCAGCAGTCCCCCCGGACAGCCCACCGGGGAGCTGTTTTTT. It translates to CASSPPGQPTGELFF.

The chain carries TRBV28 and TRBJ1-1, with no clear D. This CDR3 comprises 11 residues. The V gene's germline CDR1 is MDHEN and CDR2 SYDVKM. Trimming pared 6 bases from V and 5 bases from J, leaving 7 bases between. The CDR3 protein is CASRERTEAFF. The CDR3 DNA sequence: TGTGCCAGCAGAGAGAGAACTGAAGCTTTCTTT.

The chain links TRBV19 to TRBJ2-3; a possible D gene is TRBD2 (6 bases). Trimming removed 7 bases from V and 12 bases from J, with 29 bases in between. The germline V gene has CDR1 LNHDA and CDR2 SQIVND (reference sequence). The CDR3 runs 16 residues. The CDR3 DNA reads TGTGCCAGTACCCCTGTTGGCGCTAGCGTGTGGGCTAGACAGTATTTT. This encodes CASTPVGASVWARQYF. Together with reference TRBV19 and TRBJ2-3, the CDR3 gives the full variable domain: DGGITQSPKYLFRKEGQNVTLSCEQNLNHDAMYWYRQDPGQGLRLIYYSQIVNDFQKGDIAEGYSVSREKKESFPLTVTSAQKNPTAFYLCASTPVGASVWARQYFGPGTRLTVL.

The gene calls are TRBV27 and TRBJ1-6; D is unclear. Germline V gene data show CDR1 as MNHEY and CDR2 as SMNVEV (reference sequence). V was pared by 6 bases and J by 7 bases, with 13 bases between. The CDR3 is 14 amino acids. The CDR3 loop reads CASRRAGDNSPLHF. The DNA of the CDR3 is TGTGCCAGCAGAAGGGCAGGAGACAATTCACCCCTCCACTTT.

The rearrangement links TRBV7-9 to TRBJ2-5, with D possibly being TRBD1 (5 bases). From germline, CDR1 is SEHNR and CDR2 FQNEAQ (reference sequence). The CDR3 consists of 14 residues. V lost 5 bases and J lost 5, with 15 bases in between. As DNA, the CDR3 is TGTGCCAGCAGCCCCAGGGTTATGGGGGAGACCCAGTACTTC. Protein product: CASSPRVMGETQYF.

CDR3 nucleotide sequence: TGTGCCAGCAGCTTTTCCAGGGACTATGGCTACACCTTC. It is translated as CASSFSRDYGYTF. The chain links TRBV7-9 to TRBJ1-2, with D perhaps matching TRBD1 (5 bases). V lost 3 bases to trimming and J lost 3 bases, with 8 bases between them. The CDR3 is made up of 13 amino acids. Germline V gene data show CDR1 as SEHNR and CDR2 as FQNEAQ (reference sequence).

The chain employs TRBV5-1 and TRBJ1-2; D not resolved. Germline values: CDR1 SGHRS, CDR2 YFSETQ. Trimming cost V 1 base and J 5 bases, with 9 bases left between them. The CDR3 sequence is 13 residues long. CDR3 DNA sequence: TGCGCCAGCAGCTTGTTACAGCATTATGGCTACACCTTC. It encodes CASSLLQHYGYTF. The full variable domain, its missing parts supplied by reference TRBV5-1 and TRBJ1-2, is KAGVTQTPRYLIKTRGQQVTLSCSPISGHRSVSWYQQTPGQGLQFLFEYFSETQRNKGNFPGRFSGRQFSNSRSEMNVSTLELGDSALYLCASSLLQHYGYTFGSGTRLTVV.